The 10 T cell receptor beta chains presented below share a single source sample, sequenced in a study of blood T cell repertoires in COVID-19. Repertoires were generated with immunoSEQ multiplex PCR, while TCRdb's copy carries only in-frame clones and drops some. Seen here are 55,000 to 60,000 clones, under 90% observed once, and the top ten hold approximately 4.5%. The sequenced sample consisted of peripheral blood. Every receptor here comes from a man aged 35-49 years with active COVID-19.

This chain connects TRBV30 to TRBJ1-3, with a tentative D call TRBD1 (6 bases). This CDR3 region has 15 residues. V dropped 1 base and J dropped 9 bases, with 19 bases sitting between them. The germline V gene encodes CDR1 GTSNPN and CDR2 SVGIG (reference sequence). The CDR3 sequence is CAWSESPGKGVTIYF. Written as DNA, the CDR3 is TGTGCCTGGAGTGAATCGCCGGGAAAGGGGGTCACCATATATTTT.

The chain links TRBV7-8 to TRBJ1-1; 8 nucleotides line up with TRBD1. Germline CDR1 is SGHVS and CDR2 is FQNEAQ. Trimming at V came to 5 bases and at J to 5 bases, leaving 10 bases not matched to a gene. The CDR3 is 15 residues long. CDR3 DNA sequence: TGTGCCAGCAGCCCGGGCGGGACAGGAGGTACTGAAGCTTTCTTT. It encodes CASSPGGTGGTEAFF.

The CDR3: CASSPPLGRDDSYEQYF. CDR3 DNA sequence: TGTGCCAGTAGTCCCCCCCTGGGTCGGGATGATTCCTACGAGCAGTACTTC. The chain recombines TRBV19 with TRBJ2-7; TRBD2 is a possible D gene (5 bases). V lost 5 bases to trimming and J lost 1 base, with 21 bases between them. Looked up from germline, CDR1 is LNHDA and CDR2 is SQIVND (reference sequence). The CDR3 sequence is 17 residues long.

The chain carries TRBV6-1 and TRBJ2-3; 10 bases are shared with TRBD2. CDR1 and CDR2 from the germline V gene are MNHNS and SASEGT. The CDR3 is 17 amino acids. V lost 4 bases, J lost 2 bases, and 9 bases stayed unmatched. CDR3 residues: CASSARLAGGATDTQYF. CDR3 nucleotide sequence: TGTGCCAGCAGTGCTAGACTAGCGGGCGGAGCCACAGATACGCAGTATTTT.

The chain couples TRBV27 to TRBJ2-7; 11 positions agree with TRBD2. The V and J ends lost 3 bases and 4 bases, in that order; junction bases with no gene match: 5. Germline CDR1 and CDR2: MNHEY and SMNVEV (reference sequence). The CDR3 loop spans 15 amino acids. The CDR3 DNA reads as TGTGCCAGCAGTTTCGAAACTAGCGGGAGTTACGAGCAGTACTTC. Translated: CASSFETSGSYEQYF.

V and J are TRBV18 and TRBJ1-1; the D is unclear. Germline V gives CDR1 KGHSH, CDR2 LQKENI. This CDR3 spans 13 amino acids. The V end was cut by 3 bases, the J end by 7 bases, with 12 bases between. The DNA for the CDR3 is TGTGCCAGCTCACCCGGGGTTAAGGGTGAAGCTTTCTTT. Translated: CASSPGVKGEAFF.

V and J are TRBV7-9 and TRBJ1-4; D not certain. V lost 0 bases, J lost 3 bases, and 8 bases lay in between. This CDR3 has 15 amino acids. Germline CDR1 and CDR2: SEHNR and FQNEAQ (reference sequence). The CDR3 is CASSLAAGPNEKLFF. The CDR3 DNA follows: TGTGCCAGCAGCTTAGCCGCAGGCCCTAATGAAAAACTGTTTTTT.

J is TRBJ2-3 and V is TRBV14; D might be TRBD2 (6 bases). The length of the CDR3 is 14 residues. Germline CDR1 is SGHDN and CDR2 is FVKESK. Deletions cut 5 bases from V and 0 bases from J, with 9 bases between. The CDR3 loop is CASSWGLSTDTQYF. In nucleotides, the CDR3 is TGTGCCAGCAGCTGGGGACTTAGCACAGATACGCAGTATTTT.

The CDR3: CSVGVTGGTEAFF. CDR3 coding DNA: TGCAGCGTTGGGGTGACAGGGGGCACTGAAGCTTTCTTT. The chain combines TRBV29-1 with TRBJ1-1; 9 nucleotides align to TRBD1. Germline V gives CDR1 SQVTM, CDR2 ANQGSEA. The CDR3 is made up of 13 amino acids. V shed 4 bases, J shed 4 bases, and the junction held 4 bases outside the gene matches.

The V gene is TRBV29-1, the J gene TRBJ2-1, with 15 bases identical to TRBD2. The V gene end was trimmed by 4 bases and the J gene end by 6 bases; junction bases not matched to a gene: 7. This CDR3 has 16 amino acids. CDR1 and CDR2 from the germline V gene are SQVTM and ANQGSEA. CDR3 nucleotide sequence: TGCAGCGTTGGAGGGACTAGCGGGAGGAGGTCCAATGAGCAGTTCTTC. It translates to CSVGGTSGRRSNEQFF.